Shown below are 24 T cell receptor beta chains from a single sample sequenced in a study of blood T cells in healthy people across ages. Then a second PCR, running roughly 6 to 12 cycles, was carried out with a sample-barcoded 5' primer and a J-beta primer mix. TCRdb independently ran MiXCR on the 5' RACE reads; one entry per CDR3 protein. The table shows more than 650,000 distinct CDR3 sequences, with approximately 53% occurring only once. Sequences were obtained from blood. These receptors originate from a man of 80 years or more in good health.

The CDR3 DNA reads TGTGCCAGCAGCTTTGGTGGTCGGGAGCTGTTTTTT. This sequence encodes CASSFGGRELFF. This rearrangement joins TRBV11-3 to TRBJ2-2; D gene uncertain. Trimming shortened V by 3 bases and J by 9 bases, and 8 bases separated the two germline ends. Germline CDR1 SGHNT, CDR2 YENEEA. The CDR3 consists of 12 residues.

In this sample, this clonotype turned up a few times. CDR3 in amino acids: CASSLGGAPVYEQYF. CDR3 coding DNA: TGTGCCAGCAGCTTAGGTGGCGCCCCCGTCTACGAGCAGTACTTC. The J gene is TRBJ2-7, the V gene TRBV7-3, with D unclear. This CDR3 is 15 amino acids long. V lost 2 bases and J 3 bases, leaving 14 bases between the germline ends. In germline, CDR1 is SGHTA, CDR2 FQGTGA.

This chain links TRBV20-1 with TRBJ2-1; tentatively, D is TRBD2 (6 bases). This CDR3 is built from 16 residues. Germline-derived CDR1 and CDR2 are DFQATT and SNEGSKA (reference sequence). Trimming took off 2 bases at V and 4 bases at J, with 18 bases between the two ends. The CDR3, as DNA: TGCAGTGCTAGACCCCTCGGGGGATCAGGATACAATGAGCAGTTCTTC. Protein product: CSARPLGGSGYNEQFF.

J is TRBJ2-1 and V is TRBV7-3; 9 nucleotides match TRBD1. Per the germline V gene, CDR1 is SGHTA and CDR2 is FQGTGA. This CDR3 spans 14 amino acids. V lost 5 bases to trimming and J lost 7 bases; unmatched junction nucleotides: 6. The CDR3 reads CASSPGTGPNEQFF. CDR3 DNA: TGTGCCAGCAGCCCTGGGACAGGGCCAAATGAGCAGTTCTTC. Filled out from reference TRBV7-3 and TRBJ2-1, the complete variable domain reads GAGVSQTPSNKVTEKGKYVELRCDPISGHTALYWYRQSLGQGPEFLIYFQGTGAADDSGLPNDRFFAVRPEGSVSTLKIQRTERGDSAVYLCASSPGTGPNEQFFGPGTRLTVL.

V is TRBV13 and J is TRBJ2-5, with D perhaps given as TRBD1 or TRBD2 (6 bases each). V lost 5 bases, J lost 11 bases, and 24 bases lay in between. Per the germline V gene, CDR1 is PRHDT and CDR2 is FYEKMQ (reference sequence). This CDR3 contains 15 residues. The CDR3 loop reads CASSPGDWAYNEQYF. Here the CDR3 DNA reads TGTGCCAGCAGCCCAGGGGACTGGGCCTACAATGAGCAGTACTTC.

The chain combines TRBV29-1 with TRBJ1-1; 9 nucleotides match TRBD1. From germline, CDR1 is SQVTM and CDR2 ANQGSEA. V was pared by 4 bases and J by 1 base, with 10 bases of the junction left unmatched. The CDR3 is made up of 16 amino acids. CDR3 sequence (DNA): TGCAGCGTTGGGGGTGGGGGGACAGGGTGGAACACTGAAGCTTTCTTT. Protein product: CSVGGGGTGWNTEAFF.

The CDR3 here is CATSDWTGQGINEQYF. The CDR3 DNA is TGTGCCACCAGTGATTGGACGGGACAGGGGATCAACGAGCAGTACTTC. The rearrangement joins TRBV24-1 to TRBJ2-7, with 10 bases that match TRBD1. This CDR3 is built from 16 residues. J gave up 5 bases and V 2 bases, and 8 bases lay outside the gene matches. The V gene's germline CDR1 is KGHDR and CDR2 SFDVKD.

The sample holds a few counts of this clonotype. The V and J genes are TRBV20-1 and TRBJ1-2, with D possibly TRBD1 on 6 matching bases. The germline CDR1 and CDR2 sequences are DFQATT and SNEGSKA (reference sequence). V was clipped by 0 bases and J by 3 bases, with 14 bases between them. This CDR3 is 15 amino acids long. CDR3 coding DNA: TGCAGTGCTAGAGAGCCAGGGGCGGGGTACTATGGCTACACCTTC. Translation gives CSAREPGAGYYGYTF.

This chain connects TRBV15 to TRBJ2-1; TRBD2 agrees at 16 bases. The CDR3 covers 18 residues. After removal of 5 bases from V and 4 bases from J, the junction contained 8 bases not matched to a gene. Germline lookup yields CDR1 LNHNV and CDR2 YYDKDF (reference sequence). CDR3 protein: CATSDEGGLAGGYNEQFF. CDR3 nucleotides: TGTGCCACCAGCGACGAGGGGGGACTAGCGGGAGGGTACAATGAGCAGTTCTTC.

This clonotype showed up just a few times. The chain employs TRBV7-2 and TRBJ2-1; TRBD2 matches at 7 bases. This CDR3 has 12 residues. The germline V gene encodes CDR1 SGHTA and CDR2 FQGNSA. Trimming at V came to 6 bases and at J to 11 bases, leaving 7 bases not matched to a gene. The CDR3 is CASSLQRGQQFF. The CDR3 bases are TGTGCCAGCAGTCTCCAGCGGGGCCAGCAGTTCTTC.

This chain links TRBV5-1 with TRBJ2-5; TRBD2 matches 7 bases. CDR3 length: 16 residues. Germline V gives CDR1 SGHRS, CDR2 YFSETQ. Losses at the gene ends were 4 bases for V and 2 bases for J; bases not matched to a gene: 11. The CDR3 coding sequence is TGCGCCAGCAGCATCGGCGGGGGAGTGGGACAAGAGACCCAGTACTTC. This translates into CASSIGGGVGQETQYF.

This clonotype has just a few counts. The rearrangement joins TRBV5-6 to TRBJ1-2; D is unclear. This CDR3 comprises 14 residues. Per germline, CDR1 SGHDT and CDR2 YYEEEE. V lost 4 bases and J lost 8, with 18 bases in between. The CDR3 is CASSQHGAYGGYTF. Here the CDR3 DNA reads TGTGCCAGCAGCCAACACGGCGCTTATGGGGGCTACACCTTC.

The chain links TRBV2 to TRBJ2-4; D not resolved. V lost 3 bases to trimming and J lost 7 bases, with 7 bases between them. The CDR3 covers 12 residues. Per germline, CDR1 SNHLY and CDR2 FYNNEI. CDR3 region: CASSDRVNIQYF. DNA for the CDR3: TGTGCCAGCAGTGATAGGGTTAACATTCAGTACTTC. Variable domain in full (rest from reference TRBV2 and TRBJ2-4): EPEVTQTPSHQVTQMGQEVILRCVPISNHLYFYWYRQILGQKVEFLVSFYNNEISEKSEIFDDQFSVERPDGSNFTLKIRSTKLEDSAMYFCASSDRVNIQYFGAGTRLSVL.

V gene TRBV7-2 combines with J gene TRBJ1-5; no reliable D call. This CDR3 comprises 15 residues. CDR1 and CDR2 (germline): SGHTA, FQGNSA. The V end was cut by 5 bases, the J end by 0 bases, with 11 bases between. The CDR3: CASSQTAHSNQPQHF. CDR3 nucleotides: TGTGCCAGCAGCCAGACGGCTCATAGCAATCAGCCCCAGCATTTT.

V usage is TRBV5-6 and J usage is TRBJ2-5; D not certain. Germline V gene lookup returns CDR1 SGHDT and CDR2 YYEEEE. Deletions cut 5 bases from V and 1 base from J, with 12 bases between. This CDR3 has 14 amino acids. The CDR3 loop is CASSPTALQETQYF. For the CDR3, the DNA is TGTGCCAGCAGTCCGACTGCCCTCCAAGAGACCCAGTACTTC. The whole variable domain, filled in from reference TRBV5-6 and TRBJ2-5, reads DAGVTQSPTHLIKTRGQQVTLRCSPKSGHDTVSWYQQALGQGPQFIFQYYEEEERQRGNFPDRFSGHQFPNYSSELNVNALLLGDSALYLCASSPTALQETQYFGPGTRLLVL.

This clonotype was seen a few times. The chain is built from TRBV7-2 and TRBJ2-1; 8 nucleotides agree with TRBD2. The CDR3 runs to 15 residues. CDR1 is SGHTA and CDR2 is FQGNSA in the germline V gene. J was trimmed by 2 bases and V by 5 bases; bases with no gene match: 5. This CDR3 reads CASSKVAGTYNEQFF. The CDR3 nucleotides are TGTGCCAGCAGCAAGGTAGCGGGAACCTACAATGAGCAGTTCTTC.

The chain joins TRBV4-3 to TRBJ1-1, with D tentatively TRBD1 (5 bases). The germline CDR1 and CDR2 sequences are LGHNA and YSLEER. This CDR3 is built from 14 residues. V lost 1 base and J lost 9, with 15 bases in between. The CDR3 nucleotides are TGCGCCAGCAGCCAAGTCAACTGGGACGAAAAAGCTTTCTTT. Translating it yields CASSQVNWDEKAFF.

This chain joins TRBV20-1 and TRBJ1-2, with TRBD1 matching 7 bases. Germline loops: CDR1 DFQATT, CDR2 SNEGSKA (reference sequence). The V and J ends lost 0 bases and 1 base, in that order; junction bases with no gene match: 5. The CDR3 loop spans 15 amino acids. The CDR3 here is CSARDPGQINYGYTF. Here the CDR3 DNA reads TGCAGTGCTAGAGACCCGGGACAGATTAACTATGGCTACACCTTC.

J is TRBJ2-3 and V is TRBV20-1, with D unresolved. CDR1 is DFQATT, CDR2 SNEGSKA, per germline (reference sequence). The CDR3 consists of 12 residues. V was shortened by 3 bases and J by 4 bases, with 8 bases between the two germline ends. CDR3 sequence reads: CSASAVSDTQYF. The CDR3 nucleotides are TGCAGTGCTAGCGCCGTTTCAGATACGCAGTATTTT.

The chain recombines TRBV19 with TRBJ2-7; TRBD2 matches at 13 bases. In germline, CDR1 is LNHDA, CDR2 SQIVND (reference sequence). The CDR3 consists of 17 residues. V was clipped by 5 bases and J by 1 base; unmatched bases: 8. CDR3: CASSYSGTSGTSYEQYF. In DNA form, the CDR3 reads TGTGCCAGTAGTTACTCCGGGACTAGCGGGACTTCCTACGAGCAGTACTTC.

The gene calls are TRBV2 and TRBJ1-2, with unresolved D. This CDR3 contains 15 residues. In germline, CDR1 is SNHLY, CDR2 FYNNEI. Trimming took 0 bases from V and 7 from J, leaving 15 bases between them. The CDR3 sequence: CASSEALLGSGGYTF. As DNA, the CDR3 is TGTGCCAGCAGTGAAGCGCTTCTAGGGAGTGGTGGCTACACCTTC.

In its sample, this clonotype was seen a few times. The J gene is TRBJ2-7, the V gene TRBV10-3; no reliable D call. The V end lost 3 bases, the J end lost 6 bases, and 9 bases lay between the germline ends. The CDR3 sequence is 12 residues long. Germline CDR1 and CDR2: ENHRY and SYGVKD. For the CDR3, the DNA is TGTGCCATCAGTGATTCCAACCCCGAGCAGTACTTC. Residues: CAISDSNPEQYF.

This clonotype appeared a few times. The chain couples TRBV3-1 to TRBJ2-7; D is uncertain. V lost 3 bases and J 2 bases, leaving 5 bases between the germline ends. The CDR3 loop spans 12 amino acids. Germline V CDR1 and CDR2: LGHDT, YNNKEL (reference sequence). CDR3 in amino acids: CASSQSPYEQYF. The CDR3 bases are TGTGCCAGCAGCCAGTCACCCTACGAGCAGTACTTC.

J is TRBJ2-3 and V is TRBV20-1, with D hard to call. CDR1 is DFQATT, CDR2 SNEGSKA, per germline (reference sequence). V was pared by 5 bases and J by 7 bases, with 16 bases between. The CDR3 contains 13 residues. The DNA for the CDR3 is TGCAGTGCTGCCGCACTGTCAATCAATACGCAGTATTTT. Translation: CSAAALSINTQYF.